This T cell receptor beta chain was profiled in a study of lymphopenia after photon versus proton radiotherapy. Libraries were prepared by immunoSEQ multiplex PCR; TCRdb keeps only in-frame clonotypes and omits some of them. The sample carries about 45,000 clones, about 85% recorded once. Study-wide results and caveats: Better survival with proton therapy was suggested as possible, not demonstrated. Post-nadir TCR diversity decline inversely tracked overall survival among those who died. Proton therapy kept repertoires fairly stable, unlike photons, which gained effector/memory cells.

Germline trimming cut 1 base from V and 3 bases from J; bases unmatched to any gene: 3. The CDR3 has 15 residues. The germline CDR1 and CDR2 sequences are LNHDA and SQIVND (reference sequence). Comment on this clone: Its antigen is still unknown.

This clonotype originated in a man between 40 and 49 years old with gastric cancer. Sample: peripheral blood, taken from a patient treated with photon-based radiotherapy. The chain joins TRBV19 to TRBJ2-7; 10 bases line up with TRBD1. The chain's CDR3 is CASSIGGTGDYEQYF. As DNA, the CDR3 is TGTGCCAGTAGTATAGGGGGGACAGGGGACTACGAGCAGTACTTC.